The next 7 T cell receptor beta chains were all read from a single sample in a study of CD8 T cells in Susac syndrome. Random-hexamer reverse transcription was applied to about 0.5 to 1 ug RNA. TCRdb re-analysed the immunoSEQ multiplex PCR reads in MiXCR, keeping a single row per CDR3 protein. The sample records under 200,000 distinct CDR3 sequences, around 96% being singletons. Specimen: CD4+ T cells from PBMCs. These receptors all stem from a human donor with Susac syndrome.

In this sample, this clonotype turned up once. The chain uses TRBV5-1 and TRBJ2-7; TRBD2 matches 9 bases. The CDR3 has 14 amino acids. The V gene's germline CDR1 is SGHRS and CDR2 YFSETQ. The V segment lost 3 bases and the J segment 2 bases; nucleotides outside the gene matches: 3. CDR3 protein: CASSSGTSPYEQYF. The DNA for the CDR3 is TGCGCCAGCAGCTCCGGGACTAGCCCCTACGAGCAGTACTTC.

The chain couples TRBV29-1 to TRBJ1-1, with a weak D call TRBD1 (6 bases). CDR1 and CDR2 from the germline V gene are SQVTM and ANQGSEA. CDR3 length: 13 residues. V shed 4 bases and J shed 0 bases, with 9 bases lying between them. The CDR3 sequence is CSVADRLNTEAFF. For the CDR3, the DNA is TGCAGCGTTGCGGACAGATTGAACACTGAAGCTTTCTTT.

This rearrangement joins TRBV19 to TRBJ2-7; TRBD1 agrees at 9 bases. Looked up from germline, CDR1 is LNHDA and CDR2 is SQIVND (reference sequence). V shed 9 bases, J shed 3 bases, and the junction held 6 bases outside the gene matches. The CDR3 has 13 residues. The CDR3 is CASPGQGNYEQYV. For the CDR3, the DNA is TGTGCCAGCCCGGGACAGGGAAACTACGAGCAGTACGTC.

The genes are TRBV19 and TRBJ1-5; D gene unclear. V was cut by 4 bases and J by 0 bases, with 7 bases left in between. The CDR3 is 14 residues long. Per the germline V gene, CDR1 is LNHDA and CDR2 is SQIVND (reference sequence). CDR3 protein: CASSKRDSNQPQHF. The CDR3 nucleotides read TGTGCCAGTAGTAAGAGGGATAGCAATCAGCCCCAGCATTTT.

The V gene is TRBV4-1, the J gene TRBJ1-5; 12 nucleotides align to TRBD1. Per the germline V gene, CDR1 is MGHRA and CDR2 is YSYEKL. The length of the CDR3 is 19 residues. V dropped 0 bases and J dropped 1; count of bases not matched to a gene: 7. CDR3: CASSQEGTGGIGSNQPQHF. CDR3 DNA sequence: TGCGCCAGCAGCCAAGAGGGGACAGGGGGCATTGGGAGCAATCAGCCCCAGCATTTT.

The genes are TRBV11-2 and TRBJ2-6; D is possibly TRBD1 or TRBD2 (7 bases each). CDR1 SGHAT and CDR2 FQNNGV come from the germline V gene. Trimming left V 1 base short and J 0 bases short, with 13 bases between. The CDR3 is 18 amino acids. CDR3 sequence (DNA): TGTGCCAGCAGCTTAGTTTCAGGGGGGGCCTCTGGGGCCAACGTCCTGACTTTC. It yields the protein CASSLVSGGASGANVLTF.

The chain employs TRBV14 and TRBJ1-2; D perhaps matches TRBD1 (6 bases). Trimming took off 4 bases at V and 10 bases at J, with 13 bases between the two ends. Germline V gene lookup returns CDR1 SGHDN and CDR2 FVKESK. The CDR3 is 12 amino acids. CDR3 nucleotide sequence: TGTGCCAGCAGCCCCAGGGGTAAATCCTACACCTTC. Translating gives CASSPRGKSYTF.